One and the same sample provided the 2 T cell receptor beta chains below, sequenced in a study of cytotoxic CD8 clonotypes in ibrutinib-treated CLL. Profiled with immunoSEQ multiplex PCR; TCRdb holds only in-frame clones, not every one. This table has 57,000 or so clones, approximately 54% appearing once. The sequences come from PBMCs, collected at disease progression, from a patient treated with ibrutinib. The receptors were gathered from a human donor with chronic lymphocytic leukemia.

J is TRBJ2-7 and V is TRBV12-5; D remains ambiguous. The ends were cut back, 3 bases at V and 0 bases at J, with 6 bases in the middle. The CDR3 extends over 13 amino acids. Germline lookup yields CDR1 LGHNT and CDR2 FRNRAP. The CDR3 nucleotides read TGTGCTAGTGGTTTAGTACTCTCCTACGAGCAGTACTTC. It codes for CASGLVLSYEQYF.

The chain links TRBV2 to TRBJ1-5; 7 bases match TRBD1. CDR3 length: 15 residues. The germline V gene has CDR1 SNHLY and CDR2 FYNNEI. V lost 5 bases, J lost 5 bases, and 9 bases stayed unmatched. This chain's CDR3 is CASSPHTQGDQPQHF. The CDR3 nucleotides read TGTGCCAGCAGTCCACATACCCAGGGGGATCAGCCCCAGCATTTT.